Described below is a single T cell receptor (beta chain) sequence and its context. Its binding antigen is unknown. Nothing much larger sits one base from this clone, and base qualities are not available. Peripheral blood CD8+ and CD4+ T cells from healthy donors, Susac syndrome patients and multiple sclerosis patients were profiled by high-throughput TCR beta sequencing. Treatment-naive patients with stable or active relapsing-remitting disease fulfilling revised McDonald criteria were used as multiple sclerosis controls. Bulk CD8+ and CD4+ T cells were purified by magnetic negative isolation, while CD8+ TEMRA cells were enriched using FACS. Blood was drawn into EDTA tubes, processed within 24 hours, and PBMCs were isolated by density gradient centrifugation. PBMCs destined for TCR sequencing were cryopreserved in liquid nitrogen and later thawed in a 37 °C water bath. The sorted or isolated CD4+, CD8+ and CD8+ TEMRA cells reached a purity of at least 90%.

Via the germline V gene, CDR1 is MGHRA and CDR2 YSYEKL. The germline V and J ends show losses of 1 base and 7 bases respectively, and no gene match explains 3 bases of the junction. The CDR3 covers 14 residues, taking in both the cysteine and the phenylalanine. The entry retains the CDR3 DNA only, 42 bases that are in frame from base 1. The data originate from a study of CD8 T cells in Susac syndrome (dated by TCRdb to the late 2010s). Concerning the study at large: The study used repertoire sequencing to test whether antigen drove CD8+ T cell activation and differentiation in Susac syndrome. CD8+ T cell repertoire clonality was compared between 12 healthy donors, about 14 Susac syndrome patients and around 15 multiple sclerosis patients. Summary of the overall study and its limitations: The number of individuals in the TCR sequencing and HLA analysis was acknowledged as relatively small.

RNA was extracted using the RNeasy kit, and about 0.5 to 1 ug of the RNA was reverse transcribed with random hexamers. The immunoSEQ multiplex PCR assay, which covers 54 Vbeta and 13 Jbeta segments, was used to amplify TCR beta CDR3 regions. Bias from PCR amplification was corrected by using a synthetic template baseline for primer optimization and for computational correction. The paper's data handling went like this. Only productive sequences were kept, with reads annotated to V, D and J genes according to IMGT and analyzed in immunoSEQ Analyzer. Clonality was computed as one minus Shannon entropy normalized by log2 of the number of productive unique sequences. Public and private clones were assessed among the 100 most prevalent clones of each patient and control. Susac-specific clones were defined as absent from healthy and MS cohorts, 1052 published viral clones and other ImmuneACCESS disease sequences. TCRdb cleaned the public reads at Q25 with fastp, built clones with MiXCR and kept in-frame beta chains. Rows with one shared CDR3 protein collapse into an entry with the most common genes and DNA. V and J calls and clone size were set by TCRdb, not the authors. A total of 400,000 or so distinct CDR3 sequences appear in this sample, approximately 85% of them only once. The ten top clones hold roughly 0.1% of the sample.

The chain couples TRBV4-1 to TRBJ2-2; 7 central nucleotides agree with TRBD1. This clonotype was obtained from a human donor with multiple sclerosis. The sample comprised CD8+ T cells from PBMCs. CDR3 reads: CASSQGGQLGELFF. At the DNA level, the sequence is TGCGCCAGCAGCCAAGGGGGACAGCTCGGGGAGCTGTTTTTT.